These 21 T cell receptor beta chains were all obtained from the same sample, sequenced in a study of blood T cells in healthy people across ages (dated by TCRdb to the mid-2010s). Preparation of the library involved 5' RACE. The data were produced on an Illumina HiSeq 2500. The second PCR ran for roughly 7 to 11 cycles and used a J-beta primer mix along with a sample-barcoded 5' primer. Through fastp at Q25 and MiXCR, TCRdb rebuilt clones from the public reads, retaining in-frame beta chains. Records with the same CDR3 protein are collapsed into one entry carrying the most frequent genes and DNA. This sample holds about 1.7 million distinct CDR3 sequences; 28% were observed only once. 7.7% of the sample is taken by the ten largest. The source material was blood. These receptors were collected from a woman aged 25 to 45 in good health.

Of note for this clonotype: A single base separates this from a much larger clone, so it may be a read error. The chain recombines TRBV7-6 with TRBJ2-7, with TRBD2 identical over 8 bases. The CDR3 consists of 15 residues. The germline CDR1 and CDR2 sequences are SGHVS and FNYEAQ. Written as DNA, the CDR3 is TGTGCCAGCAGCTTAGGGTCGAGCGGGAGACGAGAGCTGTACTTC. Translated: CASSLGSSGRRELYF.

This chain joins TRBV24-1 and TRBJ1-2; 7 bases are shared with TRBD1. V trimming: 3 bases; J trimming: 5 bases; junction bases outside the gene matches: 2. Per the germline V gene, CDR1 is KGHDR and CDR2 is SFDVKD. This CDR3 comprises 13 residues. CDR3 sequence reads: CATSDGQEYGYTF. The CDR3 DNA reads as TGTGCCACCAGTGATGGACAGGAATATGGCTACACCTTC.

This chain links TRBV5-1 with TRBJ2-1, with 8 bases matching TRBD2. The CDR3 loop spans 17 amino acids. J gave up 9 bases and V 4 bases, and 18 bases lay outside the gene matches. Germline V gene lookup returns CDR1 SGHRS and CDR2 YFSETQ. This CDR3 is CASSPPQRESLPGEQFF. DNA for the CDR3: TGCGCCAGCAGCCCGCCCCAGCGGGAGAGTCTTCCGGGTGAGCAGTTCTTC.

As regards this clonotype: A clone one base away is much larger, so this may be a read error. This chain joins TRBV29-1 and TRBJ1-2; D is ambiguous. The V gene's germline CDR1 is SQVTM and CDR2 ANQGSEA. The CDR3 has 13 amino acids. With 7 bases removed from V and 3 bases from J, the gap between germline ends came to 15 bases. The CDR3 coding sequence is TGCAGCGCCATCCTGGTAGGCGACTATGGCTACACCTTC. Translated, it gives CSAILVGDYGYTF.

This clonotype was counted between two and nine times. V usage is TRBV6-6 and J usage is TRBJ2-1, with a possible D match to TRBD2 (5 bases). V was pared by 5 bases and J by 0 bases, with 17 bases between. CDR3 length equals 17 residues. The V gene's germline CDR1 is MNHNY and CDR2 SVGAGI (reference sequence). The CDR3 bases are TGTGCCAGCAGTCGTGTCGTAGACACTAGCTCCTACAATGAGCAGTTCTTC. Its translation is CASSRVVDTSSYNEQFF.

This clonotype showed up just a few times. CDR3 in amino acids: CASTPMASTDTQYF. The CDR3 nucleotides read TGTGCCAGCACTCCCATGGCTAGCACAGATACGCAGTATTTT. The chain uses TRBV6-5 and TRBJ2-3; D unresolved. The CDR3 is 14 amino acids. Trimming cost V 7 bases and J 0 bases, with 11 bases left between them. Germline assignment: CDR1 MNHEY and CDR2 SVGAGI.

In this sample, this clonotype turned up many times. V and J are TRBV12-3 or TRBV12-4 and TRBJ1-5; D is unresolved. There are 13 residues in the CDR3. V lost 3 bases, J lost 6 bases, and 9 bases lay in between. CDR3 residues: CASSFREGQPQHF. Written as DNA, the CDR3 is TGTGCCAGCAGTTTTCGAGAGGGTCAGCCCCAGCATTTT.

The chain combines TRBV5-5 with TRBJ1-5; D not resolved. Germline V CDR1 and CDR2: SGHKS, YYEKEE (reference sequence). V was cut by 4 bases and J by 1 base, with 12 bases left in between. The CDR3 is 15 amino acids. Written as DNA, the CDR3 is TGTGCCAGCAGCCAACTTTGGGGAAGCAATCAGCCCCAGCATTTT. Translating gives CASSQLWGSNQPQHF.

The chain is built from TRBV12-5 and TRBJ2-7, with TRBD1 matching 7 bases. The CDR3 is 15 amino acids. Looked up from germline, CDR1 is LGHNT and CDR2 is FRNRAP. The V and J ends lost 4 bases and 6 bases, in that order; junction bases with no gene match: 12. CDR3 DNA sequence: TGTGCTAGTGGTTCCTTCGTAGACAGGGTCGTCGAGCAGTACTTC. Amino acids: CASGSFVDRVVEQYF.

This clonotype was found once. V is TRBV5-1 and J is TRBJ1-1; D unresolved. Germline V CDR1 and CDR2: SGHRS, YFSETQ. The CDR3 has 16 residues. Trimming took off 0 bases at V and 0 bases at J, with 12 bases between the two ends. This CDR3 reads CASSLEKGRLNTEAFF. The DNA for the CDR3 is TGCGCCAGCAGCTTGGAGAAGGGCAGGCTGAACACTGAAGCTTTCTTT.

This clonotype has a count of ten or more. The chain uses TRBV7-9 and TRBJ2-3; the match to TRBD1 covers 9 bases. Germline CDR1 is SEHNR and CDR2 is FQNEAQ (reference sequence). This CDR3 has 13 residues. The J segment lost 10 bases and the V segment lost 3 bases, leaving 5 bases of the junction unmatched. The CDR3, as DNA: TGTGCCAGCAGCTTCCGGGACAGGGTAGCGCAGTATTTT. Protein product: CASSFRDRVAQYF.

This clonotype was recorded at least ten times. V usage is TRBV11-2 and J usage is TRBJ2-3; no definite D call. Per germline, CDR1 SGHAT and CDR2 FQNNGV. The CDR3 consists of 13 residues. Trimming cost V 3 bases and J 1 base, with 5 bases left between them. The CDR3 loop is CASSFYGTDTQYF. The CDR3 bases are TGTGCCAGCAGCTTTTACGGCACAGATACGCAGTATTTT.

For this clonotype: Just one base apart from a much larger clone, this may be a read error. The CDR3 loop reads CASSDKGNGYTF. CDR3 nucleotides: TGTGCCAGCAGTGACAAGGGGAATGGCTACACCTTC. The rearrangement links TRBV2 to TRBJ1-2; weak D call: TRBD1 (5 bases). Per the germline V gene, CDR1 is SNHLY and CDR2 is FYNNEI. The CDR3 consists of 12 residues. The ends were cut back, 3 bases at V and 6 bases at J, with 8 bases in the middle.

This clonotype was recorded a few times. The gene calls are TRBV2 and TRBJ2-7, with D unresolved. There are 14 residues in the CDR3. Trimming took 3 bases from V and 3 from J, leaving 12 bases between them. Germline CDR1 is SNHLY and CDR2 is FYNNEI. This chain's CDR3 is CASSDRSQNYEQYF. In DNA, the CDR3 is TGTGCCAGCAGTGATCGCAGTCAAAACTACGAGCAGTACTTC.

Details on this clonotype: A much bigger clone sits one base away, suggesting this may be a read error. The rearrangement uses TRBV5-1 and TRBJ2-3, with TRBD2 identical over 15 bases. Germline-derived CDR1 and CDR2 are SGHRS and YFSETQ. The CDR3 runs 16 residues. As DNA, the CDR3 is TGCGTCAGCAGCGCCGGGACTAGCGGGAGGTCGGATACGCAGTATTTT. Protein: CVSSAGTSGRSDTQYF.

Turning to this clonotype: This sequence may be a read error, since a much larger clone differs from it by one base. The chain's CDR3 is CSARAGSGANVRTF. As DNA, the CDR3 is TGCAGTGCTAGAGCCGGCTCTGGGGCCAACGTCCGGACTTTC. The genes are TRBV20-1 and TRBJ2-6; tentative D call: TRBD1 (5 bases). There are 14 residues in the CDR3. In germline, CDR1 is DFQATT, CDR2 SNEGSKA (reference sequence).

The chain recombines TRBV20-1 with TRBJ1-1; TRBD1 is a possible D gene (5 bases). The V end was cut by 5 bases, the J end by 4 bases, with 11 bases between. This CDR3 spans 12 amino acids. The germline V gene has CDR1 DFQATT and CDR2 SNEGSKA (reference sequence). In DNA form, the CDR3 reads TGCAGTGCTCCTGACAGAGGCACTGAAGCTTTCTTT. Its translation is CSAPDRGTEAFF.

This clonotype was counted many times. The DNA for the CDR3 is TGTGCCAGCAGTGAACGGGCAGGAAAAGAGACCCAGTACTTC. Protein product: CASSERAGKETQYF. The chain uses TRBV25-1 and TRBJ2-5; D is ambiguous. There are 14 residues in the CDR3. Germline V gene lookup returns CDR1 MGHDK and CDR2 SYGVNS. V lost 2 bases to trimming and J lost 3 bases, with 10 bases between them.

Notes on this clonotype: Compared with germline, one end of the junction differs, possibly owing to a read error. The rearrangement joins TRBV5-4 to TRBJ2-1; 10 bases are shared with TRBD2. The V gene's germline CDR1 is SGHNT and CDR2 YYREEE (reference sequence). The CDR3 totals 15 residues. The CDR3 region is CAGSLGLAGVNEQFF. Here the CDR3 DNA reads TGTGCCGGCAGCTTGGGGCTAGCGGGAGTGAATGAGCAGTTCTTC.

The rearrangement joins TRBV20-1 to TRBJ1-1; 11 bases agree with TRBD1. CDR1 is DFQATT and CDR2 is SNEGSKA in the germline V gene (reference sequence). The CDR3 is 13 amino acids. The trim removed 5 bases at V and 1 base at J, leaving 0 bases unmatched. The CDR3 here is CSAGQGANTEAFF. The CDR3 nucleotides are TGCAGTGCTGGACAGGGGGCGAACACTGAAGCTTTCTTT.

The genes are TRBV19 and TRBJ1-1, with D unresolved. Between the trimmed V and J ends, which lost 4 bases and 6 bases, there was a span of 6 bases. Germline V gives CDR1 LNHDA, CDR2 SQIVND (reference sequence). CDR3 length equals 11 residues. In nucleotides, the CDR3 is TGTGCCAGTAGTAAGGGCCCTGAAGCTTTCTTT. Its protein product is CASSKGPEAFF.